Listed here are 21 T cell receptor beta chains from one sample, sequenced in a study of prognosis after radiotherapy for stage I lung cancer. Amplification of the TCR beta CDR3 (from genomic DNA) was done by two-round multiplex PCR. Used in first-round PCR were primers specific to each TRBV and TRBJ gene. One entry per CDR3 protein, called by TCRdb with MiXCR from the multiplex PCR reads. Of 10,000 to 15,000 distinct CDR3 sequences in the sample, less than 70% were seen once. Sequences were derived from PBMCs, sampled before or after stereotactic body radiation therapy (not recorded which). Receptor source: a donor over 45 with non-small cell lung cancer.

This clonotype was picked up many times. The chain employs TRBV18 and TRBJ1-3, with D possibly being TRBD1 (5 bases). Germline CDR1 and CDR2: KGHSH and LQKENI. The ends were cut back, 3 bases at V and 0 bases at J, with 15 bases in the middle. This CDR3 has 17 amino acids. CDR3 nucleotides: TGTGCCAGCTCACCTAGAAGGGGCTTCGACTCTGGAAACACCATATATTTT. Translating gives CASSPRRGFDSGNTIYF. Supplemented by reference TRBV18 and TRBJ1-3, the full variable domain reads NAGVMQNPRHLVRRRGQEARLRCSPMKGHSHVYWYRQLPEEGLKFMVYLQKENIIDESGMPKERFSAEFPKEGPSILRIQQVVRGDSAAYFCASSPRRGFDSGNTIYFGEGSWLTVV.

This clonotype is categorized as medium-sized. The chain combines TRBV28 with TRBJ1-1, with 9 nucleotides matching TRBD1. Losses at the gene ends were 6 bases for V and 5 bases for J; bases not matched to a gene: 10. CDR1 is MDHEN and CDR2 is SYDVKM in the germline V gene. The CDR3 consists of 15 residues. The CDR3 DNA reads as TGTGCCAGCAGCTACAGGGGGCGCCGGGGAACTGAAGCTTTCTTT. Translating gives CASSYRGRRGTEAFF.

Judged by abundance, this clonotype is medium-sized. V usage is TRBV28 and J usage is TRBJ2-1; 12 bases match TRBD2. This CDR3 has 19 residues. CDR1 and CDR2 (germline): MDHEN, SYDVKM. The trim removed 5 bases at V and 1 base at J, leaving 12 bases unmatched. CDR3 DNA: TGTGCCAGCAGTGTCTCAAGACTAGCGGGAGTTCGTTCCTACAATGAGCAGTTCTTC. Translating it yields CASSVSRLAGVRSYNEQFF. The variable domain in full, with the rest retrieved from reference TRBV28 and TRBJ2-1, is DVKVTQSSRYLVKRTGEKVFLECVQDMDHENMFWYRQDPGLGLRLIYFSYDVKMKEKGDIPEGYSVSREKKERFSLILESASTNQTSMYLCASSVSRLAGVRSYNEQFFGPGTRLTVL.

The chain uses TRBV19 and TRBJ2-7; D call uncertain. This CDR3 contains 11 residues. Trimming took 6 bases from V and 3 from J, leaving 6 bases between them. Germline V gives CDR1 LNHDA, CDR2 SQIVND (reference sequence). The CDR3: CASRDVYEQYF. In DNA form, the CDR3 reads TGTGCCAGTAGGGATGTCTACGAGCAGTACTTC.

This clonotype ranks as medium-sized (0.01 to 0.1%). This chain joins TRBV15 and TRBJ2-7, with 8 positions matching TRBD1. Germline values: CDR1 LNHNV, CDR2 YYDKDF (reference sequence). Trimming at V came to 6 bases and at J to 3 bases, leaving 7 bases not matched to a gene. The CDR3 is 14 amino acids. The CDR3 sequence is CATSAGTGLYEQYF. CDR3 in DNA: TGTGCCACCAGTGCCGGGACAGGCCTCTACGAGCAGTACTTC.

The chain's CDR3 is CASSEARRQRNNEQFF. The CDR3 DNA reads TGTGCCAGCAGTGAAGCGAGGAGACAGAGGAACAATGAGCAGTTCTTC. The gene calls are TRBV6-2 or TRBV6-3 and TRBJ2-1; D may be TRBD1 (5 bases). V was trimmed by 5 bases and J by 5 bases, leaving 19 bases between them. The length of the CDR3 is 16 residues. Germline CDR1 MNHEY, CDR2 SVGEGT.

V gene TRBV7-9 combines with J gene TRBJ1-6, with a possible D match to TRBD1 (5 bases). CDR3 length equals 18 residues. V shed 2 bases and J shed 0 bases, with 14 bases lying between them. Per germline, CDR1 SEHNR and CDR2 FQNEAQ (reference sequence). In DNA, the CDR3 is TGTGCCAGCAGCTTATTCAGGGTCAGGAGCTCCTATAATTCACCCCTCCACTTT. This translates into CASSLFRVRSSYNSPLHF.

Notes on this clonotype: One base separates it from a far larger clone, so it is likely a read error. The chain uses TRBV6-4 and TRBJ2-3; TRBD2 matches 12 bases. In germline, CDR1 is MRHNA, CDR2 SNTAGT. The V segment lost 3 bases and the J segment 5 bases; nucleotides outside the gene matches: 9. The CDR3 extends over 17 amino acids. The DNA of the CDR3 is TGTGCCAGCAGTGAAGTACGACTAGCGGGAGTGATAGATACGCAGTATTTT. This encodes CASSEVRLAGVIDTQYF.

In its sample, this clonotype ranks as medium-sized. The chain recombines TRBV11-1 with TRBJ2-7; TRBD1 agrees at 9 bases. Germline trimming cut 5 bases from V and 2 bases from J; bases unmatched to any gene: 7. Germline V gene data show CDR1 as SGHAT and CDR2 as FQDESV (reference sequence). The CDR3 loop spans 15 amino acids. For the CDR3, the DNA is TGTGCCAGCAGCCCGGGACAGGGTATCCCCTACGAGCAGTACTTC. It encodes CASSPGQGIPYEQYF.

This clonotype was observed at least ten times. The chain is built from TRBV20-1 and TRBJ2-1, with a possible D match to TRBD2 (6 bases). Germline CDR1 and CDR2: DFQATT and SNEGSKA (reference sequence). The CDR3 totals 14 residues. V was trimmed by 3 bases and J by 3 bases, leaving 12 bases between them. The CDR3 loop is CSASNQRVYNEQFF. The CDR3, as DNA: TGCAGTGCTAGCAACCAGCGGGTCTACAATGAGCAGTTCTTC.

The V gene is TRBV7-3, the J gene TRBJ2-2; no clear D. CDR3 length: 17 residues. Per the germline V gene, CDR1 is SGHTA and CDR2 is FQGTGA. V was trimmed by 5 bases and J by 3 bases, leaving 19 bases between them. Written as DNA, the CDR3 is TGTGCCAGCAGCCCCTTCGCAGGATTTATCGACACCGGGGAGCTGTTTTTT. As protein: CASSPFAGFIDTGELFF.

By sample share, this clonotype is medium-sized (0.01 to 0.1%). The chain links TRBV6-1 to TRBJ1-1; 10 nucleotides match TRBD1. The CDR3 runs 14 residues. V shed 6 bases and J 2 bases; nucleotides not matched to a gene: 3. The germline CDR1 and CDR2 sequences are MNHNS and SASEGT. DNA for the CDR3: TGTGCCAGCAGGGACAGGGGGTCTAACACTGAAGCTTTCTTT. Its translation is CASRDRGSNTEAFF.

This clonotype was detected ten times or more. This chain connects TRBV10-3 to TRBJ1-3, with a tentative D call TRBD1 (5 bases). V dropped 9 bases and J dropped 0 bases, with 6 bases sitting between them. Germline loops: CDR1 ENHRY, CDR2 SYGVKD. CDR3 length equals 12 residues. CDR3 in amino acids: CAIGTSGNTIYF. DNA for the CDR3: TGTGCCATTGGGACCTCTGGAAACACCATATATTTT.

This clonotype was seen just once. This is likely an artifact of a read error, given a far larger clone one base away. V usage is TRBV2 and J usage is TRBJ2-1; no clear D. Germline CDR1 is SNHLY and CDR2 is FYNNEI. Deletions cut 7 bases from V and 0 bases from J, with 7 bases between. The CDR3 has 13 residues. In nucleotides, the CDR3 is TGTGCCAGCATCTCCGCCTCCTACAATGAGCAGTTCTTC. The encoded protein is CASISASYNEQFF.

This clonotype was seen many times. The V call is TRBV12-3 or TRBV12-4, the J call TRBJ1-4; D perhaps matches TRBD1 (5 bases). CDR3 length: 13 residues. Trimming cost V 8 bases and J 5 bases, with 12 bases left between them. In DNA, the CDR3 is TGTGCCAGCTCCGGACATATGAATGAAAAACTGTTTTTT. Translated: CASSGHMNEKLFF.

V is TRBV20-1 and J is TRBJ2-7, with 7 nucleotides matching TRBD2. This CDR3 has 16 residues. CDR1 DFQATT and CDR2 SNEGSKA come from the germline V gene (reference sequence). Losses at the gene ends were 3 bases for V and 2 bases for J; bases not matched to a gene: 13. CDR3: CSARLIFSGTTYEQYF. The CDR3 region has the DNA TGCAGTGCTAGGTTGATATTCTCCGGGACTACCTACGAGCAGTACTTC.

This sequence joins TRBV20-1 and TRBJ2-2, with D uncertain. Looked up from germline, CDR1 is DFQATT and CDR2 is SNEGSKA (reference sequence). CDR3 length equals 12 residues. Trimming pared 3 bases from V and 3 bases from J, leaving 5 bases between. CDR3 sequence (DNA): TGCAGTGCTAGTGGAGACACCGGGGAGCTGTTTTTT. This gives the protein CSASGDTGELFF.

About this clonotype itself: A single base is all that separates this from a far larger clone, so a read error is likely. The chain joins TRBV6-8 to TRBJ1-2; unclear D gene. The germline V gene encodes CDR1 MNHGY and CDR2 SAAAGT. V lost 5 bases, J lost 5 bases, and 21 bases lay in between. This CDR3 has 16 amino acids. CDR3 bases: TGTGCCAGCAGTAACCCTGAGGTGGGCCGGGGATATGGCTACACCTTC. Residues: CASSNPEVGRGYGYTF.

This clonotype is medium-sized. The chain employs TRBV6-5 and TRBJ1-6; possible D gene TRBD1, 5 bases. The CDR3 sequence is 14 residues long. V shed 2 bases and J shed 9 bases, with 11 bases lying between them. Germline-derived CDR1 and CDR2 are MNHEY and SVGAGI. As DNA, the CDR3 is TGTGCCAGCAGTTACGGGCAGGGTGGTTCACCCCTCCACTTT. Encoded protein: CASSYGQGGSPLHF.

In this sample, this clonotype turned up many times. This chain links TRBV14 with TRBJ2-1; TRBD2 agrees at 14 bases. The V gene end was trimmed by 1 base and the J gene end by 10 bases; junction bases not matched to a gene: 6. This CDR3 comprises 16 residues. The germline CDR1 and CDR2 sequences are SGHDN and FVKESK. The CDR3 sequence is CASSQGRLAGGAEQFF. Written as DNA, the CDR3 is TGTGCCAGCAGCCAAGGAAGACTAGCGGGAGGGGCAGAGCAGTTCTTC.

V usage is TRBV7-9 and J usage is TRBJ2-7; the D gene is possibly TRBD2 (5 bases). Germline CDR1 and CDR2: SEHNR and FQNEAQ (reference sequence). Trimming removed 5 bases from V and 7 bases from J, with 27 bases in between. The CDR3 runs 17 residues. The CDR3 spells CASSPPHRAASSGEQYF. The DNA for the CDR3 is TGTGCCAGCAGCCCTCCACACCGGGCAGCTAGTTCGGGAGAGCAGTACTTC. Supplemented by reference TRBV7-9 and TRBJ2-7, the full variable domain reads DTGVSQNPRHKITKRGQNVTFRCDPISEHNRLYWYRQTLGQGPEFLTYFQNEAQLEKSRLLSDRFSAERPKGSFSTLEIQRTEQGDSAMYLCASSPPHRAASSGEQYFGPGTRLTVT.